Sequencing of this TCR beta chain was carried out in a study of blood T cell repertoires in COVID-19. In the source study's methods: Quantification of nucleated cells was approximated via reference gene primer amplification. Profiling relied on immunoSEQ multiplex PCR, and the TCRdb table lists in-frame clones only, not all of them. V, J and clone size reflect that table, while D and trimming were determined from the DNA. Of 250,000 to 350,000 clones listed, around 89% are singletons. This CDR3 has 14 residues. The V gene lost 4 bases and the J gene lost 7 bases, with 17 bases spanning the gap. Germline-derived CDR1 and CDR2 are SQVTM and ANQGSEA.

The sequencing input was PBMCs or T cells enriched from blood (not recorded which). The receptor was derived from a woman between 18 and 29 years old who had recovered from COVID-19. The gene calls are TRBV29-1 and TRBJ2-4, with a tentative D call TRBD1 (6 bases). CDR3 DNA sequence: TGCAGCGTTGCGATTCAGGGGAGTGAGAACATTCAGTACTTC. Encoded protein: CSVAIQGSENIQYF.